A single sample is the source of the 4 T cell receptor beta chains below, sequenced in a study of CD8 T cells in ankylosing spondylitis. Findings and limits, study-wide: Among TCR beta sequences, a motif of roughly 8 highly homologous variants appeared characteristic of ankylosing spondylitis blood.

These receptors are not linked to any known antigen. One entry per CDR3 protein results from TCRdb running MiXCR on the 5' RACE reads. Here the sample spans around 480,000 distinct CDR3 sequences, approximately 17% being singletons. Material: blood, either unsorted or a sorted T cell fraction (not recorded which). The receptors were gathered from a male donor with ankylosing spondylitis.

This clonotype was detected a few times. This sequence joins TRBV20-1 and TRBJ1-6, with 7 bases aligning to TRBD1. The germline V gene has CDR1 DFQATT and CDR2 SNEGSKA (reference sequence). This CDR3 is 14 amino acids long. The V and J ends lost 3 bases and 7 bases, in that order; junction bases with no gene match: 6. The DNA for the CDR3 is TGCAGTGCTAGTTCGGGACAGAGGAATTCACCCCTCCACTTT. It specifies CSASSGQRNSPLHF.

The rearrangement links TRBV5-1 to TRBJ1-3, with D unclear. Trimming shortened V by 4 bases and J by 1 base, and 12 bases separated the two germline ends. This CDR3 contains 15 residues. The germline V gene has CDR1 SGHRS and CDR2 YFSETQ. DNA for the CDR3: TGCGCCAGCAGCCCCGCCCAGAGGTCTGGAAACACCATATATTTT. It translates to CASSPAQRSGNTIYF.

V is TRBV6-5 and J is TRBJ2-7; tentatively, D is TRBD2 (7 bases). Between the trimmed V and J ends, which lost 7 bases and 4 bases, there was a span of 20 bases. This CDR3 has 15 residues. Germline V lookup: CDR1 MNHEY, CDR2 SVGAGI. In DNA, the CDR3 is TGTGCCAGCACAGTTACCCCGGGGGGCGCATACGAGCAGTACTTC. It codes for CASTVTPGGAYEQYF.

The V call is TRBV6-2 or TRBV6-3, the J call TRBJ2-1; 9 bases fit TRBD2. Germline V CDR1 and CDR2: MNHEY, SVGEGT. The CDR3 is 14 amino acids. The junction had 8 bases not matched to a gene; V was cut back by 6 bases and J by 8 bases. The CDR3 nucleotides read TGTGCCAGCAGAATAGCGGGAGCTGTATATGAGCAGTTCTTC. Translation: CASRIAGAVYEQFF.